The following is a TCR beta chain sequence with its context. The antigen remains unidentified. The PCR contained 60 Vbeta and 13 Jbeta primers. The repertoire was sequenced with immunoSEQ multiplex PCR; TCRdb's copy has only in-frame clones and lacks some. The table has roughly 260,000 clones, 84% seen once. This sample is drawn from a study of cytomegalovirus exposure and HLA in healthy donors. There are 16 residues in the CDR3. Unmatched junction bases numbered 11, after V lost 4 bases and J lost 5 bases. Germline CDR1 SGHDT, CDR2 YYEEEE. Healthy individuals who donated bone marrow served as the donors. The study, taken as a whole, reports: TCR beta V- and J-gene trimming, according to a later analysis, was linked to a missense DCLRE1C variant. Using a false discovery rate of 0.05, a later analysis showed that 16,951 TCR beta sequences were associated with HLA alleles.

Source material: PBMCs. This chain uses TRBV5-6 with TRBJ2-3, with TRBD2 identical over 9 bases. The TCR was taken from a woman aged 40 to 49 in good health and CMV-seropositive. For the CDR3, the DNA is TGTGCCAGCAGCCCCTTCGGCGGGAGGGCCGGAGATACGCAGTATTTT. Its protein product is CASSPFGGRAGDTQYF.